The 10 T cell receptor beta chains given below trace back to one sample, sequenced in a study of cytomegalovirus exposure and HLA in healthy donors. The primer mix had 60 Vbeta and 13 Jbeta primers. The protocol was immunoSEQ multiplex PCR, while the TCRdb copy is restricted to in-frame clones and leaves out a portion. This sample has 200,000 to 300,000 clones, with around 80% found just once. The sample taken for sequencing was PBMCs. These TCRs come from a woman aged 60-75 years in good health and CMV-seropositive.

There are a few counts of this clone. V usage is TRBV7-3 and J usage is TRBJ2-1; perhaps TRBD2 as D (5 bases). The germline V gene has CDR1 SGHTA and CDR2 FQGTGA. The CDR3 contains 15 residues. V lost 0 bases to trimming and J lost 8 bases, with 14 bases between them. This chain's CDR3 is CASSLTRGQTDEQFF. The CDR3 DNA reads TGTGCCAGCAGCTTAACTCGAGGGCAAACTGATGAGCAGTTCTTC. The entire variable domain, with the rest obtained from reference TRBV7-3 and TRBJ2-1, is as follows: GAGVSQTPSNKVTEKGKYVELRCDPISGHTALYWYRQSLGQGPEFLIYFQGTGAADDSGLPNDRFFAVRPEGSVSTLKIQRTERGDSAVYLCASSLTRGQTDEQFFGPGTRLTVL.

On this clone: Its ends do not fully match the called genes, so a read error is possible. The chain recombines TRBV7-2 with TRBJ2-1; 12 bases line up with TRBD2. The CDR3 consists of 15 residues. CDR1 and CDR2 (germline): SGHTA, FQGNSA. The DNA of the CDR3 is TGTGCCAGCAGCCTAGCGGGAGGGGCTTACAATGAGCAGTTCTTC. Translation: CASSLAGGAYNEQFF.

The rearrangement joins TRBV5-1 to TRBJ2-3; 9 bases match TRBD1. The CDR3 is 16 residues long. The V segment lost 6 bases and the J segment 2 bases; nucleotides outside the gene matches: 10. The germline CDR1 and CDR2 sequences are SGHRS and YFSETQ. CDR3 DNA sequence: TGCGCCAGCAAAGAAAGGACAGGGGCCGTCACAGATACGCAGTATTTT. As protein: CASKERTGAVTDTQYF.

The chain recombines TRBV6-5 with TRBJ2-1; 7 positions agree with TRBD2. Germline assignment: CDR1 MNHEY and CDR2 SVGAGI. CDR3 length equals 15 residues. V gave up 4 bases and J gave up 1 base; unmatched junction bases: 4. CDR3 DNA sequence: TGTGCCAGCAGTTCCGGACTAGTTTCCTACAATGAGCAGTTCTTC. Protein product: CASSSGLVSYNEQFF.

V is TRBV5-1 and J is TRBJ2-3; D is possibly TRBD1 (6 bases). V was clipped by 4 bases and J by 0 bases, with 9 bases between them. Germline V CDR1 and CDR2: SGHRS, YFSETQ. The CDR3 runs 14 residues. The DNA for the CDR3 is TGCGCCAGCAGCATTACAGGGAGCACAGATACGCAGTATTTT. It encodes CASSITGSTDTQYF.

This clone was found once. The sample contains more than one DNA sequence encoding this CDR3. The genes are TRBV6-5 and TRBJ1-2; TRBD1 aligns across 7 bases. The germline gives CDR1 MNHEY, CDR2 SVGAGI. The J segment lost 2 bases and the V segment lost 0 bases, leaving 0 bases of the junction unmatched. This CDR3 has 14 residues. The CDR3 region has the DNA TGTGCCAGCAGTTACTCGACAGGGAACTATGGCTACACCTTC. It yields the protein CASSYSTGNYGYTF.

The gene calls are TRBV6-1 and TRBJ2-5; tentatively, D is TRBD2 (5 bases). CDR1 and CDR2 from the germline V gene are MNHNS and SASEGT. The CDR3 consists of 14 residues. V lost 5 bases to trimming and J lost 1 base, with 11 bases between them. The CDR3 protein is CASSLLAGQETQYF. CDR3 in DNA: TGTGCCAGCAGTTTGCTAGCCGGCCAAGAGACCCAGTACTTC.

This chain joins TRBV27 and TRBJ1-2; D gene uncertain. Trimming stripped 3 bases from V and 0 bases from J, with 17 bases between. Germline CDR1 is MNHEY and CDR2 is SMNVEV (reference sequence). The CDR3 consists of 17 residues. Written as DNA, the CDR3 is TGTGCCAGCAGTTTGGAGGGCCGTCAGTTAGCTAACTATGGCTACACCTTC. As protein: CASSLEGRQLANYGYTF.

This chain links TRBV19 with TRBJ2-6, with D uncertain. Trimming took off 1 base at V and 10 bases at J, with 17 bases between the two ends. Germline loops: CDR1 LNHDA, CDR2 SQIVND (reference sequence). The CDR3 contains 16 residues. CDR3 nucleotides: TGTGCCAGTAGTATAGGTCGCAGAATAGTACTAAACGTCCTGACTTTC. Residues: CASSIGRRIVLNVLTF.

In DNA form, the CDR3 reads TGTGCCAGCACCTCGGGGCAGGGGCCCCTAGGTACCGGGGAGCTGTTTTTT. Translated: CASTSGQGPLGTGELFF. The chain has TRBV7-7 and TRBJ2-2; D may be TRBD1 (6 bases). Germline-derived CDR1 and CDR2 are SSHAT and FNYEAQ (reference sequence). The CDR3 length is 17 residues. The V and J ends lost 7 bases and 5 bases respectively, with 23 bases between them.